This T cell receptor beta chain is drawn from a study of cytomegalovirus exposure and HLA in healthy donors. Study-wide findings and caveats: In vitro confirmation showed three CMV-associated chains to be CMV antigen specific. A link between a missense DCLRE1C variant and TCR beta V- and J-gene trimming emerged from a later analysis.

Trimming removed 0 bases from V and 5 bases from J, with 12 bases in between. Per germline, CDR1 SGHNT and CDR2 YYREEE (reference sequence). CDR3 length: 14 residues. Researchers ran the PCR with 60 Vbeta and 13 Jbeta primers. Assay used: immunoSEQ multiplex PCR; TCRdb lists only in-frame clones, some missing. Of about 140,000 clones detected, about 82% appear once; the ten largest clones hold about 3.7%. Regarding this clone: The antigen is undetermined.

The gene calls are TRBV5-4 and TRBJ2-7; D not resolved. The receptor's source is a male donor in good health and CMV-seronegative. Material: PBMCs. CDR3 in DNA: TGTGCCAGCAGCTTGGAAGCCCAGGATGACGAGCAGTACTTC. Translated: CASSLEAQDDEQYF. Based on the CDR3 plus reference TRBV5-4 and TRBJ2-7, the full variable domain is ETGVTQSPTHLIKTRGQQVTLRCSSQSGHNTVSWYQQALGQGPQFIFQYYREEENGRGNFPPRFSGLQFPNYSSELNVNALELDDSALYLCASSLEAQDDEQYFGPGTRLTVT.